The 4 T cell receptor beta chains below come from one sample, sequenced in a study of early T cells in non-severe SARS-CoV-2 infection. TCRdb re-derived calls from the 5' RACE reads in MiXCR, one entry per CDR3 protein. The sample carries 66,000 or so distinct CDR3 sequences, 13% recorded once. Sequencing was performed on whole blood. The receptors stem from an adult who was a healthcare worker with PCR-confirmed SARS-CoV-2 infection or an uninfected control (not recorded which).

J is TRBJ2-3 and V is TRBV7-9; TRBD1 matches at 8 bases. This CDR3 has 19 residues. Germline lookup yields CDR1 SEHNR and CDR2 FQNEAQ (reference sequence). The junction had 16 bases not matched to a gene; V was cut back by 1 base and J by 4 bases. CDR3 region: CASSLGRASGGAGADTQYF. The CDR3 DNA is TGTGCCAGCAGCTTAGGACGTGCGTCAGGGGGCGCAGGAGCAGATACGCAGTATTTT.

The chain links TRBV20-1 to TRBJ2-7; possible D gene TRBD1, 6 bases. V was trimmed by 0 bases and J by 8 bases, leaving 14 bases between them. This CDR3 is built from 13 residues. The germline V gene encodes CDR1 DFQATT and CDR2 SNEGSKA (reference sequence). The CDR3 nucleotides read TGCAGTGCTAGAGATAGTACAGGGAGACAGCAGTACTTC. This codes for CSARDSTGRQQYF.

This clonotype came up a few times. Here the CDR3 reads CASSLWSDNSPLHF. The CDR3 DNA reads TGTGCCAGCAGTTTATGGTCAGATAATTCACCCCTCCACTTT. The chain employs TRBV12-3 or TRBV12-4 and TRBJ1-6; D not resolved. The CDR3 extends over 14 amino acids. Trimming cost V 2 bases and J 5 bases, with 7 bases left between them.

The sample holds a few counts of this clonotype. The CDR3 DNA follows: TGCAGTGCTAAAAGCCCAGGGACTAGTGTTCATGAGCAGTTCTTC. Amino acid sequence: CSAKSPGTSVHEQFF. J is TRBJ2-1 and V is TRBV20-1, with 8 bases that match TRBD2. Germline V lookup: CDR1 DFQATT, CDR2 SNEGSKA (reference sequence). Trimming at V came to 4 bases and at J to 8 bases, leaving 13 bases not matched to a gene. The CDR3 totals 15 residues.